The 6 T cell receptor beta chains reported below all come from one sample, sequenced in a study of blood T cell repertoires in COVID-19. Repertoires were generated with immunoSEQ multiplex PCR, while TCRdb's copy carries only in-frame clones and drops some. The repertoire consists of under 300,000 clones, with approximately 86% occurring once and the leading ten covering around 3%. Specimen: PBMCs or T cells enriched from blood (not recorded which). The receptors were gathered from a middle-aged woman with acute COVID-19.

This clone has more than one count but fewer than ten. The chain carries TRBV11-2 and TRBJ2-1; 8 positions agree with TRBD2. Looked up from germline, CDR1 is SGHAT and CDR2 is FQNNGV. V lost 6 bases to trimming and J lost 8 bases; unmatched junction nucleotides: 9. This CDR3 is built from 14 residues. The CDR3 here is CASRKNSGSYEQFF. In DNA form, the CDR3 reads TGTGCCAGCAGGAAGAACAGCGGGAGTTATGAGCAGTTCTTC.

The gene calls are TRBV11-3 and TRBJ2-2; TRBD2 matches at 10 bases. The germline gives CDR1 SGHNT, CDR2 YENEEA. V was clipped by 5 bases and J by 4 bases; unmatched bases: 13. There are 18 residues in the CDR3. CDR3: CASSPHSSGSRRTGELFF. The CDR3, as DNA: TGTGCCAGCAGCCCACATTCTAGCGGGAGTCGCCGCACCGGGGAGCTGTTTTTT.

This chain uses TRBV9 with TRBJ2-5; no definite D call. This CDR3 is 14 amino acids long. Germline values: CDR1 SGDLS, CDR2 YYNGEE. V lost 0 bases and J 7 bases, leaving 13 bases between the germline ends. The CDR3 DNA is TGTGCCAGCAGCGTAGATCGCCAGCCAGGGACCCAGTACTTC. This codes for CASSVDRQPGTQYF.

This chain joins TRBV3-1 (or the pseudogene TRBV3-2) and TRBJ2-7; 7 bases line up with TRBD1. The germline CDR1 and CDR2 sequences are LGHDT and YNNKEL (reference sequence). V lost 1 base, J lost 3 bases, and 6 bases stayed unmatched. This CDR3 has 15 residues. CDR3: CASSQGPGGNYEQYF. For the CDR3, the DNA is TGTGCCAGCAGCCAAGGGCCAGGGGGAAACTACGAGCAGTACTTC.

The chain combines TRBV7-8 with TRBJ2-6; 8 positions match TRBD1. V dropped 1 base and J dropped 0; count of bases not matched to a gene: 5. CDR3 length: 18 residues. Germline loops: CDR1 SGHVS, CDR2 FQNEAQ. CDR3 in DNA: TGTGCCAGCAGCTTAGAAGGACAGGGCTTCTCTGGGGCCAACGTCCTGACTTTC. This translates into CASSLEGQGFSGANVLTF.

The rearrangement uses TRBV5-4 and TRBJ2-5, with 9 bases matching TRBD2. The CDR3 runs 15 residues. J gave up 2 bases and V 0 bases, and 2 bases lay outside the gene matches. The germline CDR1 and CDR2 sequences are SGHNT and YYREEE (reference sequence). The CDR3 DNA reads TGTGCCAGCAGCTTGGGGCTAGCGGGACAAGAGACCCAGTACTTC. Translating gives CASSLGLAGQETQYF.